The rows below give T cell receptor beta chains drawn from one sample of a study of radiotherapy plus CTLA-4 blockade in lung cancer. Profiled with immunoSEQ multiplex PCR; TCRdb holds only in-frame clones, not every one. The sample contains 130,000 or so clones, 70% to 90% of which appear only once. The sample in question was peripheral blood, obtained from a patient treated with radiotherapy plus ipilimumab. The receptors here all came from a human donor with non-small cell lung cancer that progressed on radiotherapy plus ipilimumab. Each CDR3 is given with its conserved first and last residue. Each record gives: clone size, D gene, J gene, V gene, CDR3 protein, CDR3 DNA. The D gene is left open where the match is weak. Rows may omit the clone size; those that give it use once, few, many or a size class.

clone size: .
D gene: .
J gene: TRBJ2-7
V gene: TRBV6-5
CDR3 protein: CASSTLRGGWGEQYF
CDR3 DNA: TGTGCCAGCAGTACGCTACGGGGAGGATGGGGCGAGCAGTACTTC

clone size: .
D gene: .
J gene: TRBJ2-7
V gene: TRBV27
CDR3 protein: CASSLTGRGSYEQYF
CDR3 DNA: TGTGCCAGCAGTTTAACAGGAAGGGGTTCCTACGAGCAGTACTTC

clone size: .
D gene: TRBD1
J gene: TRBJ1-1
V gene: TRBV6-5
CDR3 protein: CASSLSGQGVGTEAFF
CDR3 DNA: TGTGCCAGCAGTTTATCGGGACAGGGGGTGGGCACTGAAGCTTTCTTT

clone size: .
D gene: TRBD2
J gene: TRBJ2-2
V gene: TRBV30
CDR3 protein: CAWSAPPAGAGELFF
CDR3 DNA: TGTGCCTGGAGTGCACCCCCAGCGGGAGCCGGGGAGCTGTTTTTT

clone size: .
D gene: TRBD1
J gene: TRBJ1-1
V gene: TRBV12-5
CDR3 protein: CASGNRGDTEAFF
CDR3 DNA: TGTGCTAGTGGTAACAGGGGCGACACTGAAGCTTTCTTT

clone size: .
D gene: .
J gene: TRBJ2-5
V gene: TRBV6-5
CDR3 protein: CASRQTGRETQYF
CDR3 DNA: TGTGCCAGCAGGCAGACAGGGAGGGAGACCCAGTACTTC

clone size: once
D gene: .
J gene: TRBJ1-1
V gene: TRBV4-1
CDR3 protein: CASSQRTVMNTEAFF
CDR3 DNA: TGCGCCAGCAGCCAGAGGACGGTGATGAACACTGAAGCTTTCTTT

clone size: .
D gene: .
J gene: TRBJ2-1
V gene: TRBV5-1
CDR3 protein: CASSQYLAPGQNEQFF
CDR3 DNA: TGCGCCAGCAGCCAGTACCTTGCCCCGGGGCAAAATGAGCAGTTCTTC

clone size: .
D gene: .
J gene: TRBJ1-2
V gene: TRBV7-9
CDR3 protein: CASRFTAGLDGYTF
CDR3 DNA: TGTGCCAGCAGATTCACAGCAGGGCTGGATGGCTACACCTTC

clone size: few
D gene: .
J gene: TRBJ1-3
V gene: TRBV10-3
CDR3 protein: CAIRGHGVSGNTIYF
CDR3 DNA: TGTGCCATCAGGGGACACGGGGTCTCTGGAAACACCATATATTTT

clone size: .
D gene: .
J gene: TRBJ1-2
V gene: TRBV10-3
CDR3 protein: CAISSPGQGYGYTF
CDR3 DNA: TGTGCCATCAGTTCACCTGGGCAGGGGTACGGCTACACCTTC

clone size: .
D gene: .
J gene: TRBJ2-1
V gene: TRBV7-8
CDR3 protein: CASSLGGTYNEQFF
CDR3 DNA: TGTGCCAGCAGCTTAGGGGGAACTTACAATGAGCAGTTCTTC

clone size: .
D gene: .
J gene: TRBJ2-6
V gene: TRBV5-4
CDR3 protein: CASSQGGSGANVLTF
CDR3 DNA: TGTGCCAGCAGCCAAGGCGGCTCTGGGGCCAACGTCCTGACTTTC

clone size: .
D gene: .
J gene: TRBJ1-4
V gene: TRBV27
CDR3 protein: CASSLDSSNEKLFF
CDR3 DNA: TGTGCCAGCAGTTTGGACAGCTCTAATGAAAAACTGTTTTTT

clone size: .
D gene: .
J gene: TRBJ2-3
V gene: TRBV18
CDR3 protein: CASSPSTDTQYF
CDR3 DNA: TGTGCCAGCTCACCTAGCACAGATACGCAGTATTTT

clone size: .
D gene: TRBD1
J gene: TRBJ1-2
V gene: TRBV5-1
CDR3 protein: CASSGTANYGYTF
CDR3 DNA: TGCGCCAGCAGCGGGACAGCTAACTATGGCTACACCTTC

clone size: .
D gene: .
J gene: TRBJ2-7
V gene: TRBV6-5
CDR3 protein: CASSWTAGGVEQYF
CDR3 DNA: TGTGCCAGCAGTTGGACGGCCGGAGGGGTCGAGCAGTACTTC

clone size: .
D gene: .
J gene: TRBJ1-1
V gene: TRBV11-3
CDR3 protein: CASSIEDSEAFF
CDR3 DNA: TGTGCCAGCAGTATAGAGGACAGTGAAGCTTTCTTT

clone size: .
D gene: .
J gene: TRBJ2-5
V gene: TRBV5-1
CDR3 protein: CASSFGLPQETQYF
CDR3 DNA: TGCGCCAGCAGTTTTGGACTACCCCAAGAGACCCAGTACTTC

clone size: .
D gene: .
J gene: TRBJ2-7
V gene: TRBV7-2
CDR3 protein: CASSLGGSREQYF
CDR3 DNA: TGTGCCAGCAGCTTAGGAGGGAGTAGGGAGCAGTACTTC

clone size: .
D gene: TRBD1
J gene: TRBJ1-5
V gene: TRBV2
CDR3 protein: CASSWDRGLSNQPQHF
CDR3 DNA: TGTGCCAGCAGTTGGGACAGGGGTTTATCCAATCAGCCCCAGCATTTT

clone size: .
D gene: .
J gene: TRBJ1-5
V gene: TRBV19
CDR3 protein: CASSIGGTQPQHF
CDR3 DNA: TGTGCCAGTAGTATCGGGGGGACGCAGCCCCAGCATTTT

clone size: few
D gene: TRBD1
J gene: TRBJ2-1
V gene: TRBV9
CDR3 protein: CASSIGQDPLWNEQFF
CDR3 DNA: TGTGCCAGCAGCATCGGACAGGACCCTCTATGGAATGAGCAGTTCTTC

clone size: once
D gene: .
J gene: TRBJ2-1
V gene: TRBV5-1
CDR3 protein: CASSFNSGNEQFF
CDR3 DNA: TGCGCCAGCAGCTTTAATAGCGGCAATGAGCAGTTCTTC

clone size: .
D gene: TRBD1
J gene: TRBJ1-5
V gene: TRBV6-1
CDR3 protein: CASSEQGGLDQPQHF
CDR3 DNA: TGTGCCAGCAGTGAACAGGGGGGGTTGGATCAGCCCCAGCATTTT

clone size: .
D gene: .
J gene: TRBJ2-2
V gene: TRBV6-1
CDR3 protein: CAIPRQTTGELFF
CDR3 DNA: TGTGCCATCCCTCGACAGACCACCGGGGAGCTGTTTTTT

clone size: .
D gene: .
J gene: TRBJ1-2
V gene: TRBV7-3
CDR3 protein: CASSPSLIGGNYGYTF
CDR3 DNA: TGTGCCAGCAGCCCCTCTCTCATCGGGGGGAACTATGGCTACACCTTC

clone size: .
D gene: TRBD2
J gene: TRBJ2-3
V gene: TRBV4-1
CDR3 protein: CASSQVRTGSKAGGITDTQYF
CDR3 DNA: TGCGCCAGCAGCCAAGTTCGGACGGGGTCTAAGGCGGGAGGGATCACAGATACGCAGTATTTT

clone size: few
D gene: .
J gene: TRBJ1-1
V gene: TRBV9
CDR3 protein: CASSVSGTNTEAFF
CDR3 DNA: TGTGCCAGCAGCGTATCTGGAACGAACACTGAAGCTTTCTTT

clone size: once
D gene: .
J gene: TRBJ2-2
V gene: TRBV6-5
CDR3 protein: CASSFGGTGELFF
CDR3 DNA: TGTGCCAGCAGTTTCGGAGGCACCGGGGAGCTGTTTTTT

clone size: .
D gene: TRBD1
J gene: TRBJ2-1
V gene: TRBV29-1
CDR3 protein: CSDGDRELNEQFF
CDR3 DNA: TGCAGCGACGGGGACAGGGAGCTCAATGAGCAGTTCTTC

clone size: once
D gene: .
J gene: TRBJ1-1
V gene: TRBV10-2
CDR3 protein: CASSNLNLNTEAFF
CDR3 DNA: TGCGCCAGCAGTAACCTGAACCTGAACACTGAAGCTTTCTTT

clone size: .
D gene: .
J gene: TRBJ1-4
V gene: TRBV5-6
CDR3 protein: CASSRSIDEKLFF
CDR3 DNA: TGTGCCAGCAGCCGTTCGATTGATGAAAAACTGTTTTTT

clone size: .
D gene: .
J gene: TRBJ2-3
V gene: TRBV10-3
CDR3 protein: CAIRQGEGLDTQYF
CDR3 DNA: TGTGCCATCAGACAGGGTGAGGGCCTAGATACGCAGTATTTT

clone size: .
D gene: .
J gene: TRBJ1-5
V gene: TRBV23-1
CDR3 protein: CASQVHTSQHF
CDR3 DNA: TGCGCCAGCCAAGTCCACACGTCCCAGCATTTT

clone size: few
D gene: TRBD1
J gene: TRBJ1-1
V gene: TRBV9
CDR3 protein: CASSGGQGAWGTEAFF
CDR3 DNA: TGTGCCAGCAGCGGAGGACAGGGGGCTTGGGGTACTGAAGCTTTCTTT

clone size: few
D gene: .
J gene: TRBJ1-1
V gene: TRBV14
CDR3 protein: CASSLHGNTEAFF
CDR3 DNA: TGTGCCAGCAGCCTCCACGGGAACACTGAAGCTTTCTTT

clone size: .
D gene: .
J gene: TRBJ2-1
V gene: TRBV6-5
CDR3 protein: CASSYEGRSHNEQFF
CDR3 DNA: TGTGCCAGCAGTTACGAGGGTCGATCGCACAATGAGCAGTTCTTC

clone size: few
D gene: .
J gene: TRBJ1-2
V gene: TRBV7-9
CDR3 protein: CASSLDTNYGYTF
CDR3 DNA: TGTGCCAGCAGCTTGGACACGAACTATGGCTACACCTTC

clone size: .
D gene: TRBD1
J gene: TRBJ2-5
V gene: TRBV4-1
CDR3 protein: CASSQGQGRETQYF
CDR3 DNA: TGCGCCAGCAGCCAAGGACAGGGTCGGGAGACCCAGTACTTC

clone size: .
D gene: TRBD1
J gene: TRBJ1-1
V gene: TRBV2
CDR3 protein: CASSGRTGGPVHTEAFF
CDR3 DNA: TGTGCCAGCAGTGGGAGGACAGGGGGACCCGTTCATACTGAAGCTTTCTTT

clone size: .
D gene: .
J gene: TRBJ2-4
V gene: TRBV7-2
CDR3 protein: CASNPNGGSIQYF
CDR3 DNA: TGTGCCAGCAACCCCAATGGGGGGAGCATTCAGTACTTC

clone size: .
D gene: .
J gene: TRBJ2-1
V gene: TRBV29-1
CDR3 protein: CSVDVFDNYNEQFF
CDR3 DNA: TGCAGCGTTGATGTTTTCGATAACTACAATGAGCAGTTCTTC

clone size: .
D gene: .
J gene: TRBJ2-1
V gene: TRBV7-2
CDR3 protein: CASSYRWGVEQFF
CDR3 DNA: TGTGCCAGCAGCTATCGGTGGGGGGTTGAGCAGTTCTTC

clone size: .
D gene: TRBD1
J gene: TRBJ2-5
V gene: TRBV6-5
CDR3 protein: CASNRQGHGTQYF
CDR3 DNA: TGTGCCAGCAATCGACAGGGACACGGGACCCAGTACTTC

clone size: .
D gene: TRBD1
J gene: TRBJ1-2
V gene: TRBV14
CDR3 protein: CASSQETGGVDGYGYTF
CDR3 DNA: TGTGCCAGCAGCCAAGAAACAGGGGGCGTAGATGGCTATGGCTACACCTTC

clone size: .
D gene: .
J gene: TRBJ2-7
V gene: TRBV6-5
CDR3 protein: CASNWAGASSYEQYF
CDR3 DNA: TGTGCCAGCAACTGGGCAGGGGCAAGCTCCTACGAGCAGTACTTC

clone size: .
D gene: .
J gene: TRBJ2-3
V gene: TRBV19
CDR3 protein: CASKERQSTDTQYF
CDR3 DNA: TGTGCCAGTAAGGAGCGGCAAAGCACAGATACGCAGTATTTT

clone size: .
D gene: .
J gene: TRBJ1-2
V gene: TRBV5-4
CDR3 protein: CASSLIGEEYGYTF
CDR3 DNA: TGTGCCAGCAGCTTGATCGGGGAAGAGTATGGCTACACCTTC

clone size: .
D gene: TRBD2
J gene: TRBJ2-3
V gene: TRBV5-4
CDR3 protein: CASSFIAGPSTDTQYF
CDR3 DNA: TGTGCCAGCAGTTTCATAGCGGGGCCTAGCACAGATACGCAGTATTTT

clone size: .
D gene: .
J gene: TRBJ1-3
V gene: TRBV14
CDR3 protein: CASSLYRNSGNTIYF
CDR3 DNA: TGTGCCAGCAGCCTGTACAGGAACTCTGGAAACACCATATATTTT

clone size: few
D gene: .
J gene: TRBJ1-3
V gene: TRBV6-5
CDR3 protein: CASLAPGTGNTIYF
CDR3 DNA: TGTGCCAGCTTGGCGCCAGGAACTGGAAACACCATATATTTT

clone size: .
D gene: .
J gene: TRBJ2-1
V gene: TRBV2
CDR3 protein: CARGPGRNEQFF
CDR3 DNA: TGTGCCAGGGGACCCGGGAGAAATGAGCAGTTCTTC

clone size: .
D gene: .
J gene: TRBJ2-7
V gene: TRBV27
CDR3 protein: CASREISSTYEQYF
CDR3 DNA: TGTGCCAGCAGGGAGATCTCCTCTACCTACGAGCAGTACTTC